Listed here are 20 T cell receptor beta chains from one sample, sequenced in a study of tumor-infiltrating lymphocytes in primary liver carcinoma. Synthesis of TCR beta cDNA was carried out from approximately 470 ng total RNA with a constant-region primer. Three rounds of nested multiplex PCR with slightly modified ARM-PCR produced TCR beta libraries. The opening two PCR rounds, around 11 cycles each, paired TRBV1-TRBV30 forward primers with a C-beta reverse primer. In TCRdb, the multiplex PCR reads were re-called with MiXCR into one record per CDR3 protein. This sample carries approximately 73,000 distinct CDR3 sequences, roughly two thirds of them seen once, and the ten largest clones take roughly 15%. Unsorted bulk tissue of roughly 17-33 mg yielded co-extracted RNA and DNA. Specimen: liver tumor tissue from sampling region 4. Subset defined: tumor region T4, right-lateral pole. Receptor source: an older woman with primary liver carcinoma and hepatitis B virus infection.

Details on this clonotype: The conserved final phenylalanine or tryptophan is absent from the CDR3, which likely points to a read error. The chain carries TRBV29-1 and TRBJ1-1; 7 nucleotides line up with TRBD1. Germline V gene sequence: CDR1 SQVTM, CDR2 ANQGSEA. This CDR3 contains 10 residues. CDR3 bases: TGCAACGGAGGACAGGAGGAAGCTTTCGTT. Translating gives CNGGQEEAFV.

This clonotype came up many times. This chain joins TRBV6-6 and TRBJ2-5; 12 nucleotides line up with TRBD2. After removal of 6 bases from V and 4 bases from J, the junction contained 12 bases not matched to a gene. The CDR3 sequence is 17 residues long. Germline CDR1 reads MNHNY; CDR2 reads SVGAGI (reference sequence). CDR3 sequence: CASSNPRTSGTGETQYF. CDR3 DNA: TGTGCCAGCAGCAACCCACGGACTAGCGGGACGGGAGAGACCCAGTACTTC.

The gene calls are TRBV11-2 and TRBJ1-1; the D is unclear. This CDR3 has 13 amino acids. Deletions cut 5 bases from V and 8 bases from J, with 15 bases between. Germline V gene data show CDR1 as SGHAT and CDR2 as FQNNGV. The CDR3 here is CASSVRVDGEAFF. CDR3 coding DNA: TGTGCCAGCAGCGTGAGGGTAGACGGGGAAGCTTTCTTT. Using reference TRBV11-2 and TRBJ1-1 for the parts outside the CDR3, the full variable domain is EAGVAQSPRYKIIEKRQSVAFWCNPISGHATLYWYQQILGQGPKLLIQFQNNGVVDDSQLPKDRFSAERLKGVDSTLKIQPAKLEDSAVYLCASSVRVDGEAFFGQGTRLTVV.

As concerns this clonotype: No conserved phenylalanine or tryptophan is present at the end of the CDR3, so a read error is the likely explanation. No DNA is shown, since the ends of the CDR3 on it are uncertain; the CDR3 is the one TCRdb lists. The chain joins TRBV11-2 to TRBJ2-7; TRBD1 is taken as the D call from the table, unchecked against the DNA. From germline, CDR1 is SGHAT and CDR2 FQNNGV. Inclusive of both ends, the CDR3 amounts to 15 amino acids. CDR3: CATKGKGSLAYEQHL.

A note on this clonotype: A much larger clonotype is one base distant, so this may be a read error. The genes are TRBV5-1 and TRBJ1-5; D is uncertain. With 0 bases removed from V and 0 bases from J, the gap between germline ends came to 4 bases. This CDR3 has 14 amino acids. The germline V gene encodes CDR1 SGHRS and CDR2 YFSETQ. The CDR3 bases are TGCGCCAGCAGCTTGGATAATAGCAATCAGCCCCAGCATTTT. It yields the protein CASSLDNSNQPQHF.

Comments on this clonotype: The germline gene is not matched at one end of the junction; a read error may be the cause. The chain employs TRBV6-5 and TRBJ1-4, with D unclear. The CDR3 consists of 13 residues. Germline V gene lookup returns CDR1 MNHEY and CDR2 SVGAGI. The CDR3 loop is CASSSSTVEILFF. The DNA of the CDR3 is TGTGCCAGCAGTTCAAGCACAGTCGAAATACTGTTTTTT.

To note about this clonotype: The CDR3 carries no conserved terminal phenylalanine or tryptophan, so it likely arises from a read error. This chain uses TRBV12-3 or TRBV12-4 with TRBJ2-1; D is possibly TRBD2 (6 bases). CDR3 size: 15 residues. DNA for the CDR3: TGTACCAGCACCCGAGCCTGGGGGGACTACAATGAGCAGTTCTCC. Protein: CTSTRAWGDYNEQFS.

Concerning this clonotype: It may be a read error: a sequence one base away is much more abundant. J is TRBJ1-1 and V is TRBV28; the D is unclear. This CDR3 contains 14 residues. V was shortened by 8 bases and J by 0 bases, with 13 bases between the two germline ends. CDR1 is MDHEN, CDR2 SYDVKM, per germline. The CDR3 reads CASLLVQLNTEAFF. The CDR3 DNA sequence: TGTGCCAGCCTTTTGGTACAGCTGAACACTGAAGCTTTCTTT.

This chain uses TRBV5-4 with TRBJ2-1; 8 nucleotides agree with TRBD2. The CDR3 is 15 residues long. CDR1 is SGHNT and CDR2 is YYREEE in the germline V gene (reference sequence). V dropped 8 bases and J dropped 8; count of bases not matched to a gene: 15. The CDR3 region is CASSPPGGAGDEQFF. Written as DNA, the CDR3 is TGTGCCAGTAGCCCCCCGGGGGGGGCGGGCGATGAGCAGTTCTTC.

This clonotype was observed a handful of times. The rearrangement joins TRBV20-1 to TRBJ1-1; D call uncertain. Germline CDR1 is DFQATT and CDR2 is SNEGSKA (reference sequence). CDR3 size: 13 residues. Trimming took off 6 bases at V and 4 bases at J, with 15 bases between the two ends. The CDR3 here is CSANRGRGTEAFF. CDR3 nucleotide sequence: TGCAGTGCCAACAGAGGGCGAGGCACTGAAGCTTTCTTT.

To note about this clonotype: Mismatch with germline at one junction end may stem from a read error. The J gene is TRBJ2-7, the V gene TRBV11-2; D gene ambiguous. Germline V lookup: CDR1 SGHAT, CDR2 FQNNGV. The CDR3 loop spans 14 amino acids. This chain's CDR3 is CASNLDIVIPDMYF. CDR3 DNA sequence: TGTGCCAGCAACTTAGATATCGTCATCCCCGATATGTACTTC. Combining the CDR3 with reference TRBV11-2 and TRBJ2-7 gives the whole variable domain EAGVAQSPRYKIIEKRQSVAFWCNPISGHATLYWYQQILGQGPKLLIQFQNNGVVDDSQLPKDRFSAERLKGVDSTLKIQPAKLEDSAVYLCASNLDIVIPDMYFGPGTRLTVT.

Note on this clonotype: Relative to the germline gene, one junction end is altered; a read error may explain this. The chain joins TRBV12-3 or TRBV12-4 to TRBJ1-1; D uncertain. The CDR3 has 12 residues. The chain's CDR3 is CTSRPANTEGFF. In DNA, the CDR3 is TGTACCAGCAGGCCGGCAAACACTGAAGGCTTCTTT.

The rearrangement uses TRBV2 and TRBJ1-4; D might be TRBD1 (6 bases). CDR1 and CDR2 (germline): SNHLY, FYNNEI. The CDR3 contains 14 residues. The V and J ends lost 6 bases and 8 bases respectively, with 16 bases between them. This CDR3 is CASSRDGGGEKLFF. CDR3 nucleotide sequence: TGTGCCAGCAGCCGCGACGGGGGCGGGGAAAAACTGTTTTTT.

V usage is TRBV7-9 and J usage is TRBJ2-7; D is unresolved. This CDR3 is built from 13 residues. The ends were cut back, 5 bases at V and 7 bases at J, with 15 bases in the middle. Germline CDR1 and CDR2: SEHNR and FQNEAQ (reference sequence). Written as DNA, the CDR3 is TGTGCCAGCAGCATAAGCCAACCCCATGAGCAGTACTTC. Translation gives CASSISQPHEQYF.

A word on this clonotype: This is likely a read error, given that the CDR3 carries no conserved phenylalanine or tryptophan at its end. The V gene is TRBV11-2, the J gene TRBJ1-6; TRBD1 might be the D (6 bases). The length of the CDR3 is 15 residues. The germline gives CDR1 SGHAT, CDR2 FQNNGV. CDR3 nucleotide sequence: TGTGCCAGCACCTTAGACCCGGGGGCCAATTCACTCCTCCACCTT. Translation gives CASTLDPGANSLLHL.

This clonotype has ten or more counts. This chain links TRBV6-1 with TRBJ2-1; 11 bases align to TRBD2. CDR3 length: 17 amino acids. V lost 1 base, J lost 7 bases, and 9 bases stayed unmatched. The germline gives CDR1 MNHNS, CDR2 SASEGT. The CDR3 region is CASSEVGTSGSRNEQFF. The CDR3 region has the DNA TGTGCCAGCAGTGAAGTCGGGACTAGCGGATCCCGGAATGAGCAGTTCTTC.

The chain links TRBV12-3 or TRBV12-4 to TRBJ1-4; 7 bases fit TRBD1. V lost 1 base and J lost 4; bases outside the gene matches: 12. The CDR3 extends over 18 amino acids. Here the CDR3 reads CASSLVGEGAYSNEKLFF. The CDR3 nucleotides read TGTGCCAGCAGTTTAGTAGGAGAGGGGGCATATAGTAATGAAAAACTGTTTTTT.

This clonotype was seen more than once but under ten times. The chain joins TRBV5-6 to TRBJ1-1; the D is unclear. The germline CDR1 and CDR2 sequences are SGHDT and YYEEEE. This CDR3 has 15 residues. CDR3 nucleotides: TGTGTCAGTAGCTTGCGCTTTACACGACTCACTGAAGCTTTCTTT. Its protein product is CVSSLRFTRLTEAFF.

This clonotype has just one count. A clone one base away is much larger, so this may be a read error. The V and J genes are TRBV19 and TRBJ2-1; 11 positions agree with TRBD2. The trim removed 7 bases at V and 0 bases at J, leaving 2 bases unmatched. From germline, CDR1 is LNHDA and CDR2 SQIVND (reference sequence). This CDR3 has 15 amino acids. The CDR3 DNA sequence: TGTGCCAGTATTGGGACTAGCGGCTCCTACAATGAGCAGTTCTTC. This translates into CASIGTSGSYNEQFF.

This clonotype was detected ten times or more. V is TRBV7-3 and J is TRBJ2-3; D remains ambiguous. Germline values: CDR1 SGHTA, CDR2 FQGTGA. The ends were cut back, 3 bases at V and 4 bases at J, with 8 bases in the middle. This CDR3 spans 13 amino acids. CDR3 coding DNA: TGTGCCAGCAGCTTGGCCAAATCAGATACGCAGTATTTT. It translates to CASSLAKSDTQYF. Filled out from reference TRBV7-3 and TRBJ2-3, the complete variable domain reads GAGVSQTPSNKVTEKGKYVELRCDPISGHTALYWYRQSLGQGPEFLIYFQGTGAADDSGLPNDRFFAVRPEGSVSTLKIQRTERGDSAVYLCASSLAKSDTQYFGPGTRLTVL.